This T cell receptor (beta chain) came from a study of T cell responses to AZD1222 COVID-19 vaccine. Sequencing used immunoSEQ multiplex PCR; TCRdb keeps in-frame clones, though not all of them. Among around 170,000 clones listed, roughly 91% were seen once. Germline assignment: CDR1 SNHLY and CDR2 FYNNEI. Trimming shortened V by 9 bases and J by 3 bases, and 8 bases separated the two germline ends. The length of the CDR3 is 11 residues. A remark on this clone: Its antigen is not identified.

Findings and caveats of the study: There were vaccine-associated CD4 TCRs across spike, dominant at 160-218 and 743-854. Repertoire collection took place solely once the T cell response had peaked.

This receptor was identified in an adult in good health. V usage is TRBV2 and J usage is TRBJ1-1, with D uncertain. The specimen was peripheral blood, collected on day 0 of AZD1222 vaccination. Here the CDR3 reads CASKFDTEAFF. The CDR3 DNA follows: TGTGCCAGTAAGTTCGACACTGAAGCTTTCTTT. The whole variable domain, remainder taken from reference TRBV2 and TRBJ1-1, is EPEVTQTPSHQVTQMGQEVILRCVPISNHLYFYWYRQILGQKVEFLVSFYNNEISEKSEIFDDQFSVERPDGSNFTLKIRSTKLEDSAMYFCASKFDTEAFFGQGTRLTVV.